Here is one T cell receptor beta chain with its context. Its antigen is not known. V shed 0 bases and J 4 bases; nucleotides not matched to a gene: 5. This CDR3 has 15 residues. CDR1 and CDR2 (germline): LGHNA, YSLEER. This sample was included in a study of CD8 T cells in Susac syndrome. General study findings and limits: Only a relatively small number of individuals were included in the TCR sequencing and HLA analysis.

The sequenced target, TCR beta, came from blood CD8+ and CD4+ T cells. Purification of the CD8+ and CD4+ T cells relied on negative isolation, and TEMRA cells underwent FACS enrichment. Random hexamers were used to reverse transcribe about 0.5 to 1 ug of RNA. Multiplex PCR with immunoSEQ amplified the TCR beta CDR3 across 54 Vbeta and 13 Jbeta. One entry per CDR3 protein, called by TCRdb with MiXCR from the immunoSEQ multiplex PCR reads. The sample consists of some 170,000 distinct CDR3 sequences, 85% to 95% of them appearing once. The specimen sequenced was CD4+ T cells from PBMCs. This receptor was obtained from a human donor in good health. The rearrangement links TRBV4-3 to TRBJ1-2, with 7 bases aligning to TRBD1. This chain's CDR3 is CASSQDSGQPYGYTF. The CDR3 DNA reads as TGCGCCAGCAGCCAAGATTCGGGACAGCCCTATGGCTACACCTTC.